A single sample gave rise to the 22 T cell receptor beta chains below, sequenced in a study of T cells in Graves' hyperthyroidism and ophthalmopathy. RNA transcripts were the template for amplifying TCR beta CDR3 regions. With the HTBI primer set, the TCR CDR3 went through a first round of RT-PCR. TCRdb ran MiXCR on the multiplex PCR reads and lists one entry per CDR3 protein. Altogether hundreds of thousands of distinct CDR3 sequences are present, approximately 13% being singletons, with the ten largest covering over 8.5%. Material: blood. The receptors were gathered from a woman in her late teens or twenties with Graves' hyperthyroidism.

The chain links TRBV12-3 or TRBV12-4 to TRBJ2-7, with TRBD1 matching over 9 bases. The CDR3 runs 15 residues. The V segment lost 6 bases and the J segment 5 bases; nucleotides outside the gene matches: 11. The chain's CDR3 is CASSSPWTGEHEQYF. In DNA form, the CDR3 reads TGTGCCAGCAGCAGCCCCTGGACAGGGGAACACGAGCAGTACTTC.

With regard to this clonotype: A much larger clone sits a single nucleotide away, making a read error possible. Since the CDR3 does not end with the conserved phenylalanine or tryptophan, this likely comes from a read error. The V call is TRBV11-2, the J call TRBJ1-1; 7 positions agree with TRBD1. Germline CDR1 SGHAT, CDR2 FQNNGV. The CDR3 consists of 16 residues. V shed 5 bases and J 3 bases; nucleotides not matched to a gene: 12. CDR3 loop: CASSLQGGVTDTEAFL. The CDR3 nucleotides are TGTGCCAGCAGCCTTCAGGGGGGGGTTACGGACACTGAAGCTTTCCTT.

This clonotype was picked up many times. The chain uses TRBV2 and TRBJ2-3; TRBD1 aligns across 7 bases. CDR3 length equals 14 residues. V lost 4 bases to trimming and J lost 7 bases; unmatched junction nucleotides: 8. Per germline, CDR1 SNHLY and CDR2 FYNNEI. This chain's CDR3 is CASSGTGSGNTQYF. CDR3 bases: TGTGCCAGCAGTGGGACAGGCTCGGGGAATACGCAGTATTTT.

This clonotype occurred a few times. A much larger clone differs from this one at a single base, so this may be a read error. The J gene is TRBJ2-7, the V gene TRBV6-1; weak D call: TRBD2 (5 bases). The CDR3 is 15 amino acids. Germline CDR1 reads MNHNS; CDR2 reads SASEGT. The DNA of the CDR3 is TGTACCAGCAGTCGCAACCACCACGGTAGCGACGAGCAGTACTTC. Translation gives CTSSRNHHGSDEQYF.

This clonotype has only a few counts. The junction shows a germline mismatch at one end, possibly a read error. The rearrangement links TRBV4-3 to TRBJ2-5; D may be TRBD1 (6 bases). The CDR3 is 18 residues long. In germline, CDR1 is LGHNA, CDR2 YSLEER. CDR3 DNA sequence: TGCGCCAGCAGCCCTTCAATAGGGGGAGAGGGGTACCAAGGGACCCAGTACTTC. Amino acid sequence: CASSPSIGGEGYQGTQYF.

This clonotype was detected many times. This chain joins TRBV2 and TRBJ2-5, with a weak D call TRBD1 (5 bases). The CDR3 is made up of 14 amino acids. Germline CDR1 reads SNHLY; CDR2 reads FYNNEI. V was shortened by 1 base and J by 5 bases, with 11 bases between the two germline ends. The chain's CDR3 is CASSEEGPKETQYF. In DNA, the CDR3 is TGTGCCAGCAGTGAAGAGGGGCCTAAGGAGACCCAGTACTTC.

Ten or more counts support this clonotype. The chain has TRBV2 and TRBJ2-7; 8 bases line up with TRBD1. The germline V gene has CDR1 SNHLY and CDR2 FYNNEI. The CDR3 totals 18 residues. V shed 2 bases and J 3 bases; nucleotides not matched to a gene: 15. The CDR3: CASSEPPGQAVPYYEQYF. CDR3 bases: TGTGCCAGCAGTGAACCCCCGGGACAGGCGGTTCCTTACTACGAGCAGTACTTC. Variable domain in full (rest from reference TRBV2 and TRBJ2-7): EPEVTQTPSHQVTQMGQEVILRCVPISNHLYFYWYRQILGQKVEFLVSFYNNEISEKSEIFDDQFSVERPDGSNFTLKIRSTKLEDSAMYFCASSEPPGQAVPYYEQYFGPGTRLTVT.

The chain has TRBV7-3 and TRBJ2-1; 12 bases map to TRBD2. This CDR3 is 15 amino acids long. J gave up 11 bases and V 5 bases, and 10 bases lay outside the gene matches. Germline V gene data show CDR1 as SGHTA and CDR2 as FQGTGA. This CDR3 is CASSQLAGGHIQQFF. CDR3 in DNA: TGTGCCAGCAGCCAACTAGCGGGGGGCCATATACAGCAGTTCTTC.

This clonotype was seen repeatedly, ten times or more. The chain couples TRBV6-1 to TRBJ2-3, with TRBD2 matching over 8 bases. V trimming: 3 bases; J trimming: 4 bases; junction bases outside the gene matches: 6. The V gene's germline CDR1 is MNHNS and CDR2 SASEGT. There are 15 residues in the CDR3. The CDR3 nucleotides read TGTGCCAGCAGTGATTGGCGGGGGGAGGCAGATACGCAGTATTTT. Residues: CASSDWRGEADTQYF.

There are many counts of this clonotype. The J gene is TRBJ1-1, the V gene TRBV7-3; TRBD1 is a possible D gene (5 bases). Germline assignment: CDR1 SGHTA and CDR2 FQGTGA. The germline V and J ends were trimmed by 1 base and 5 bases, with 11 bases remaining between them. The length of the CDR3 is 14 residues. This CDR3 is CASSLIGGRTEAFF. Here the CDR3 DNA reads TGTGCCAGCAGCTTAATCGGGGGTCGGACTGAAGCTTTCTTT.

The chain joins TRBV7-2 to TRBJ2-3, with TRBD2 matching over 11 bases. J gave up 4 bases and V 7 bases, and 10 bases lay outside the gene matches. The germline V gene encodes CDR1 SGHTA and CDR2 FQGNSA. The CDR3 runs to 16 residues. The CDR3 reads CASTQIAGGGADTQYF. DNA for the CDR3: TGTGCCAGCACCCAAATAGCGGGAGGGGGGGCAGATACGCAGTATTTT.

This clonotype has a count of ten or more. The genes are TRBV11-3 and TRBJ2-1; the match to TRBD2 covers 7 bases. Trimming at V came to 5 bases and at J to 5 bases, leaving 6 bases not matched to a gene. The CDR3 has 14 residues. Germline V gene sequence: CDR1 SGHNT, CDR2 YENEEA. This CDR3 is CASSERGLNNEQFF. CDR3 coding DNA: TGTGCCAGCAGCGAGCGGGGCCTCAACAATGAGCAGTTCTTC.

This clonotype was recorded at least ten times. J is TRBJ2-1 and V is TRBV14; 9 bases agree with TRBD1. Germline V gene data show CDR1 as SGHDN and CDR2 as FVKESK. The ends lost 4 bases at V and 10 bases at J; junction bases unmatched: 5. The CDR3 has 13 residues. This chain's CDR3 is CASSPQGAGEQFF. In nucleotides, the CDR3 is TGTGCCAGCAGCCCACAGGGGGCAGGAGAGCAGTTCTTC.

This clonotype has only a few counts. The rearrangement joins TRBV12-3 or TRBV12-4 to TRBJ2-5; perhaps D is TRBD1 or TRBD2 (5 bases each). V dropped 4 bases and J dropped 2 bases, with 17 bases sitting between them. This CDR3 is built from 16 residues. The CDR3 reads CASSSGGGKEQETQYF. As DNA, the CDR3 is TGTGCCAGCAGTTCCGGTGGGGGAAAAGAACAAGAGACCCAGTACTTC.

The table lists this clonotype with many counts. The chain couples TRBV12-3 or TRBV12-4 to TRBJ2-2, with unresolved D. This CDR3 comprises 11 residues. The germline V and J ends were trimmed by 6 bases and 7 bases, with 6 bases remaining between them. The CDR3, as DNA: TGTGCCAGCAGCCGGAACGGGGAGCTGTTTTTT. It is translated as CASSRNGELFF.

This clonotype was counted at least ten times. V gene TRBV11-2 combines with J gene TRBJ2-2; D gene unclear. The V end was cut by 0 bases, the J end by 5 bases, with 4 bases between. There are 13 residues in the CDR3. Germline V gene lookup returns CDR1 SGHAT and CDR2 FQNNGV. The DNA for the CDR3 is TGTGCCAGCAGCTTAGATTGGACCGGGGAGCTGTTTTTT. It specifies CASSLDWTGELFF. Filled out from reference TRBV11-2 and TRBJ2-2, the complete variable domain reads EAGVAQSPRYKIIEKRQSVAFWCNPISGHATLYWYQQILGQGPKLLIQFQNNGVVDDSQLPKDRFSAERLKGVDSTLKIQPAKLEDSAVYLCASSLDWTGELFFGEGSRLTVL.

Of note for this clonotype: A much larger clone differs from this one at a single base, so this may be a read error. This sequence joins TRBV7-2 and TRBJ2-7, with a possible D match to TRBD2 (6 bases). Germline loops: CDR1 SGHTA, CDR2 FQGNSA. V was pared by 5 bases and J by 0 bases, with 14 bases between. This CDR3 is 15 amino acids long. In DNA, the CDR3 is TGTGCCAGCAGCGTTTATACCGGGAGCTCCTACGAGCAGTACTTC. Translated, it gives CASSVYTGSSYEQYF.

At least ten counts were recorded for this clonotype. This sequence joins TRBV7-8 and TRBJ1-5; D may be TRBD1 (6 bases). Trimming cost V 5 bases and J 9 bases, with 14 bases left between them. Germline loops: CDR1 SGHVS, CDR2 FQNEAQ. The CDR3 has 13 residues. CDR3 in DNA: TGTGCCAGCAGCGGGGGGGTACAGGGGCCCCAGCATTTT. Its protein product is CASSGGVQGPQHF.

This clonotype was seen repeatedly, ten times or more. The chain uses TRBV20-1 and TRBJ2-5; D not resolved. V lost 6 bases, J lost 1 base, and 15 bases lay in between. Germline V CDR1 and CDR2: DFQATT, SNEGSKA (reference sequence). The CDR3 is 14 residues long. CDR3 bases: TGCAGTGCCAACTTGAGAAGCCCCCAAGAGACCCAGTACTTC. Its translation is CSANLRSPQETQYF.

Turning to this clonotype: A much more abundant neighbour one base away suggests this may be a read error. This sequence joins TRBV5-1 and TRBJ2-5; the match to TRBD2 covers 9 bases. The CDR3 is made up of 16 amino acids. Per the germline V gene, CDR1 is SGHRS and CDR2 is YFSETQ. After removal of 0 bases from V and 4 bases from J, the junction contained 7 bases not matched to a gene. CDR3 loop: CASSLGPAGGIETQYF. CDR3 in DNA: TGCGCCAGCAGCTTGGGACCAGCGGGAGGAATAGAGACCCAGTACTTC.

This clonotype was seen only a few times. The chain is built from TRBV27 and TRBJ1-1, with a tentative D call TRBD1 (6 bases). CDR1 is MNHEY and CDR2 is SMNVEV in the germline V gene (reference sequence). The CDR3 extends over 18 amino acids. V dropped 5 bases and J dropped 5 bases, with 27 bases sitting between them. CDR3 coding DNA: TGTGCCAGCAGTGTCCGCTCGGGGGGGGGCGGGATGGGGACTGAAGCTTTCTTT. Its protein product is CASSVRSGGGGMGTEAFF.

This chain joins TRBV20-1 and TRBJ1-1; D unclear. CDR3 length: 11 amino acids. The germline V gene has CDR1 DFQATT and CDR2 SNEGSKA (reference sequence). V gave up 4 bases and J gave up 0 bases, with 3 bases separating them. This CDR3 is CSAILNTEAFF. For the CDR3, the DNA is TGCAGTGCTATTTTGAACACTGAAGCTTTCTTT.